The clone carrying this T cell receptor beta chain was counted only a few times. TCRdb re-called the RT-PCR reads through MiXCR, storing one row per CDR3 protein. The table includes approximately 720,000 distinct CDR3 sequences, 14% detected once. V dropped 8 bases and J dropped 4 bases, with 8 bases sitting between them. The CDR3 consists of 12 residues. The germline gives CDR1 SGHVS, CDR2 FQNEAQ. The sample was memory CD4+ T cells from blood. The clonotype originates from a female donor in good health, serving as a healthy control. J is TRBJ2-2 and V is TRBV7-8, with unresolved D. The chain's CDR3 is CASGHPTGELFF. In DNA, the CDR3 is TGTGCCAGCGGGCATCCCACCGGGGAGCTGTTTTTT. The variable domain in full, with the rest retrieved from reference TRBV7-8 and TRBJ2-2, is GAGVSQSPRYKVAKRGQDVALRCDPISGHVSLFWYQQALGQGPEFLTYFQNEAQLDKSGLPSDRFFAERPEGSVSTLKIQRTQQEDSAVYLCASGHPTGELFFGEGSRLTVL.